This TCR beta chain was sequenced for a study of blood T cell repertoires in COVID-19. Study in general: COVID-19 samples, acute and convalescent, were from the United States, Italy and Spain. From T cells, B-cell-depleted T cells, or PBMCs came the material, which was cDNA or gDNA.

Per the original data handling: Quantification of nucleated cells was approximated via reference gene primer amplification. Libraries were prepared by immunoSEQ multiplex PCR; TCRdb keeps only in-frame clonotypes and omits some of them. D and trimming were read from the DNA, whereas the V and J calls and clone size are those reported in that table. This table has about 90,000 clones, roughly 88% appearing once. Between the trimmed V and J ends, which lost 3 bases and 8 bases, there was a span of 13 bases. The CDR3 runs to 13 residues. Per the germline V gene, CDR1 is SQVTM and CDR2 is ANQGSEA. The sequence was obtained from a man in his fifties or sixties with acute or convalescent COVID-19. Sequencing used peripheral blood. This chain connects TRBV29-1 to TRBJ1-4; D not certain. The CDR3 DNA reads as TGCAGCGTTGAGTCCGGGAGGAACGAAAAACTGTTTTTT. It yields the protein CSVESGRNEKLFF.